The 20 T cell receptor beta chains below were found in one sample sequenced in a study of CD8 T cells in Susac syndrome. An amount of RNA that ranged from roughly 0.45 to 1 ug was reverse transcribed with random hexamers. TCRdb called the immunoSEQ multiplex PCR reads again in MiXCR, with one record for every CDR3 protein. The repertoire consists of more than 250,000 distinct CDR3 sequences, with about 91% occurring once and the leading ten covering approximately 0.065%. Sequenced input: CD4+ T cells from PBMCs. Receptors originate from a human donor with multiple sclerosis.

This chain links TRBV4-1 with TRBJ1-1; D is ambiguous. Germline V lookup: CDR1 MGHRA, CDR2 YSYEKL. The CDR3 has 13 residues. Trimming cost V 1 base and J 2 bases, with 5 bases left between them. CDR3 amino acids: CASSQAPNTEAFF. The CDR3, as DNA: TGCGCCAGCAGCCAAGCCCCCAACACTGAAGCTTTCTTT.

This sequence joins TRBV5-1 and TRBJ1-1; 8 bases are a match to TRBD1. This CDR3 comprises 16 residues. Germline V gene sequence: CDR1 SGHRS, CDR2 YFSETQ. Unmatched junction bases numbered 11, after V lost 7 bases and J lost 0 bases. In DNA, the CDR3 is TGCGCCAGCTTCGGAGGGACAGGCCAGATGAACACTGAAGCTTTCTTT. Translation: CASFGGTGQMNTEAFF.

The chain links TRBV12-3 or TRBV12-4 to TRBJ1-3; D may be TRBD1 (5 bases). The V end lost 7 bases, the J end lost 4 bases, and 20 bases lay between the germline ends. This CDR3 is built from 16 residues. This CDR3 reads CASTGTLAISGNTIYF. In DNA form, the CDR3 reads TGTGCCAGCACCGGGACCCTCGCTATCTCCGGAAACACCATATATTTT.

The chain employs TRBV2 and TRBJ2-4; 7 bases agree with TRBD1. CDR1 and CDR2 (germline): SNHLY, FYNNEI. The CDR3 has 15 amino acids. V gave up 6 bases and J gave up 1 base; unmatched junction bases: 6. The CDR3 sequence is CASRRTGPAKNIQYF. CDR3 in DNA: TGTGCCAGCAGACGGACAGGCCCCGCCAAAAACATTCAGTACTTC.

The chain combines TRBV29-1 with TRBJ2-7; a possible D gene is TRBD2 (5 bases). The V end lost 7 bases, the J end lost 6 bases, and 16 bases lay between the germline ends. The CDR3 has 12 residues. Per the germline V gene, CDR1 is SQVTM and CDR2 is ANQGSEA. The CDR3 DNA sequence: TGCAGCGGTGGAAGGGTAGGAGGCGAGCAGTACTTC. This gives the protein CSGGRVGGEQYF.

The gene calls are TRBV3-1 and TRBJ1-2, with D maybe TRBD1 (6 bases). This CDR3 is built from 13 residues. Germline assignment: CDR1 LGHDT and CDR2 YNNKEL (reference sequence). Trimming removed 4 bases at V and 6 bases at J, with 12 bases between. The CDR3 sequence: CASSPDSGNGYTF. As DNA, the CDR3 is TGTGCCAGCAGCCCGGACAGTGGAAATGGCTACACCTTC.

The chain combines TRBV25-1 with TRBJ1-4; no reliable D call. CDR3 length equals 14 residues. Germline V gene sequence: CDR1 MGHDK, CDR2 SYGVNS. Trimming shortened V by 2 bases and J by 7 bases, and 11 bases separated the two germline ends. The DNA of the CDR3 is TGTGCCAGCAGTGAAATGCGGAAGAGTGAAAAACTGTTTTTT. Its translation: CASSEMRKSEKLFF.

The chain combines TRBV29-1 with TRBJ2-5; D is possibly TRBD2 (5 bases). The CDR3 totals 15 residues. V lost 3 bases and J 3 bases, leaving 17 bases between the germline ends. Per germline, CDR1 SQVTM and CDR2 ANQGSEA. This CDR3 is CSVDARGNVEETQYF. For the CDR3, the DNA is TGCAGCGTTGATGCCCGGGGAAACGTAGAAGAGACCCAGTACTTC.

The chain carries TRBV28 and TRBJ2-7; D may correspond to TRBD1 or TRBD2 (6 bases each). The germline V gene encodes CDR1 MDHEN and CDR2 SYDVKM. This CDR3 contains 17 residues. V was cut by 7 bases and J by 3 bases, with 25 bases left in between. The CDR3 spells CASISEGGPQNNYEQYF. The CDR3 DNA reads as TGTGCCAGCATAAGCGAGGGGGGCCCCCAGAATAACTACGAGCAGTACTTC.

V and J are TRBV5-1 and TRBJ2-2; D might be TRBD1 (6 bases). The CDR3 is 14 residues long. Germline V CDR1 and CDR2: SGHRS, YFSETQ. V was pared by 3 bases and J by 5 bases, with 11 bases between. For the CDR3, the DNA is TGCGCCAGCAGCTGGGGACAAGGGACCGGGGAGCTGTTTTTT. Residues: CASSWGQGTGELFF.

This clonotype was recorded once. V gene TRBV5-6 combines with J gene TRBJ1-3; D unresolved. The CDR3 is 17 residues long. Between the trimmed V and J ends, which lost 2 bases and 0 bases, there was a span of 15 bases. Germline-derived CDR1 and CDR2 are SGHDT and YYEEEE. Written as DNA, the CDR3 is TGTGCCAGCAGCTTAGAACTAGATCCGAACTCTGGAAACACCATATATTTT. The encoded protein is CASSLELDPNSGNTIYF.

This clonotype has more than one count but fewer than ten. DNA for the CDR3: TGTGCCAGCTCACCCCGGACAGGGCAAGAGACCCAGTACTTC. It translates to CASSPRTGQETQYF. The chain couples TRBV18 to TRBJ2-5; TRBD1 agrees at 8 bases. This CDR3 has 14 amino acids. Germline CDR1 KGHSH, CDR2 LQKENI. After removal of 3 bases from V and 2 bases from J, the junction contained 2 bases not matched to a gene.

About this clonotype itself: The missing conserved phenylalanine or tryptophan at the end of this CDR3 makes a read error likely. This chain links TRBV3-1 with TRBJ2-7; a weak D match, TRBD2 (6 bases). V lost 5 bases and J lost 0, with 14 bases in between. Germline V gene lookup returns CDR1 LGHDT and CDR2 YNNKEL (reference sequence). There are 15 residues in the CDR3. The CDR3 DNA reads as TGTGCCAGCAGCAAACTAGCTACCTCCTCCTACGAGCAGTACTCC. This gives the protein CASSKLATSSYEQYS.

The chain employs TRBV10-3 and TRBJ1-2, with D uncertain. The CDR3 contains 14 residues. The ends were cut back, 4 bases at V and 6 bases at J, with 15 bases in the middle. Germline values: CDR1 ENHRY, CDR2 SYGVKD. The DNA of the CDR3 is TGTGCCATCAGTGGCCCTCCCGCAGGCGATGGCTACACCTTC. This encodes CAISGPPAGDGYTF.

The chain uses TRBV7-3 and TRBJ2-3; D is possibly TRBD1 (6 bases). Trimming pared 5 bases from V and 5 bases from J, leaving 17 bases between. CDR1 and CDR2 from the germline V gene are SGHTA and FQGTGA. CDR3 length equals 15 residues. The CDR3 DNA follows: TGTGCCAGCAGCCTCCAAAGGTCAGGGGTAGATACGCAGTATTTT. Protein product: CASSLQRSGVDTQYF.

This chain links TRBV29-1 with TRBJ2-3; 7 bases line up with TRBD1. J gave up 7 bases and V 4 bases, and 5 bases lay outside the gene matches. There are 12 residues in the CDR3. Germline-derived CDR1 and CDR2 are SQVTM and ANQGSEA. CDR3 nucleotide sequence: TGCAGCGTTGTCCAGGGGGTGAATACGCAGTATTTT. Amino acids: CSVVQGVNTQYF.

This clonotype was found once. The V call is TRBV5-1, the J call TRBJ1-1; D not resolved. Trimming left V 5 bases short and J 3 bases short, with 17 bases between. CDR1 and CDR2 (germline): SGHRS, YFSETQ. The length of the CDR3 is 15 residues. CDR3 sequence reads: CASRWAVSVDTEAFF. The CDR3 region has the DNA TGCGCCAGCAGATGGGCAGTAAGTGTGGACACTGAAGCTTTCTTT.

The CDR3, as DNA: TGTGCCAGCAGTTTCCAGACTGAGCAGTTCTTC. Encoded protein: CASSFQTEQFF. The genes are TRBV6-2 or TRBV6-3 and TRBJ2-1; D unclear. Germline V gene lookup returns CDR1 MNHEY and CDR2 SVGEGT. This CDR3 contains 11 residues. V was shortened by 4 bases and J by 9 bases, with 7 bases between the two germline ends.

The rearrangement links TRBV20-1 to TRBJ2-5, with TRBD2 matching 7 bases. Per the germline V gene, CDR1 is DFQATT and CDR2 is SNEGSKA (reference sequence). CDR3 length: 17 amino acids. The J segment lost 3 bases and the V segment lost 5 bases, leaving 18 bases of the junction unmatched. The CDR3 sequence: CSAGGGGGLAGEETQYF. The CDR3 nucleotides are TGCAGTGCTGGGGGGGGTGGCGGACTCGCTGGGGAAGAGACCCAGTACTTC.

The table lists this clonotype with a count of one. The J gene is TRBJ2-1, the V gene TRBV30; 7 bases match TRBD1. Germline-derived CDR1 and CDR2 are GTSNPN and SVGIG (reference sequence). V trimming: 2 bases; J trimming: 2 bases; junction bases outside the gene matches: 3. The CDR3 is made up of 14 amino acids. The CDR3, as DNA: TGTGCCTGGAGTAGAGGGACAGCCTACAATGAGCAGTTCTTC. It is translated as CAWSRGTAYNEQFF.